This T cell receptor beta chain was recorded in a study of type 1 regulatory T cells. Study details: An in vitro protocol generated T-allo10, a Tr1-enriched, alloantigen-specific CD4 T cell product.

From the reads, TCRdb called clonotypes with MiXCR, one entry per CDR3 protein. The sample has 20,000 to 25,000 distinct CDR3 sequences, 55% to 80% seen once. In regard to this clonotype: The antigen remains unidentified.

T-allo10 cells from the graft donor were described as anergic, host-alloantigen-specific, and alloantigen-specific suppressors. This receptor was obtained from a human donor in good health. Specimen: cultured T cells, either the whole culture or a sorted T cell fraction (not recorded which). Documented subset: Tr1-enriched cell product generated in vitro against host alloantigens.

The CDR3 coding sequence is TGTACCAGCAGCTTCGTCAGGGACAGCGGGGAGCTGTTTTTT. This encodes CTSSFVRDSGELFF. The genes are TRBV7-2 and TRBJ2-2; 7 positions match TRBD1. V shed 3 bases and J 7 bases; nucleotides not matched to a gene: 5. From germline, CDR1 is SGHTA and CDR2 FQGNSA. This CDR3 is 14 amino acids long.